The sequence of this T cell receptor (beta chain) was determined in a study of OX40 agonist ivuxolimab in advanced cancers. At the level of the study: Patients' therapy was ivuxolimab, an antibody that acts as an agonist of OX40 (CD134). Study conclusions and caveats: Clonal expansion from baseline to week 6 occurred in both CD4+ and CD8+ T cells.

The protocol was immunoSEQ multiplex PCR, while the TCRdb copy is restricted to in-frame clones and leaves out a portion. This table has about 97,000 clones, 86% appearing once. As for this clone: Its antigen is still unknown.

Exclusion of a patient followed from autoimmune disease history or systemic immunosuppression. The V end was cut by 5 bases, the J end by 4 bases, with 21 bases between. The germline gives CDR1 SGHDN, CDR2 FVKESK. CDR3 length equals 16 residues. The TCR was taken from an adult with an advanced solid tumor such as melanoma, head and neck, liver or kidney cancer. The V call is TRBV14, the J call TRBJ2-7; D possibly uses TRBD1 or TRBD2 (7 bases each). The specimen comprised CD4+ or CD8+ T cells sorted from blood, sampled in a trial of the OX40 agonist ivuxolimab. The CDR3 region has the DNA TGTGCCAGCAGCAACCGGGGAGGGGGCGGTGTTTACGAGCAGTACTTC. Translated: CASSNRGGGGVYEQYF.